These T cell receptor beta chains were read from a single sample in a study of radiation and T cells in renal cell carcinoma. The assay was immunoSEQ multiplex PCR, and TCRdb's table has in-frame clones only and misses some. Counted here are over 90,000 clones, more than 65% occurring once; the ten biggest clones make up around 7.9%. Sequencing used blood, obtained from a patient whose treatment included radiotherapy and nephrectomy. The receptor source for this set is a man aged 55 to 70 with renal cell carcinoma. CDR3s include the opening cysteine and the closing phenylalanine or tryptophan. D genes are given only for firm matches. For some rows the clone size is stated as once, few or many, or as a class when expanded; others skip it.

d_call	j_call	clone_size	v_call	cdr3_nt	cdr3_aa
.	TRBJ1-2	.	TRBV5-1	TGCGCCAGCAGCTCGCCAGAACACTATGGCTACACCTTC	CASSSPEHYGYTF
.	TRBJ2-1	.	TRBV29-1	TGCAGCGTTGATGGGCTAGCATCATCGACCTACAATGAGCAGTTCTTC	CSVDGLASSTYNEQFF
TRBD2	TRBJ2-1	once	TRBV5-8	TGTGCCAGCAGCTTCCCACACGGACTAGCGACACAAGGGGAGCAGTTCTTC	CASSFPHGLATQGEQFF
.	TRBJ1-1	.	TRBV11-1	TGTGCCAGCAGCTTAGATCGGAACAAGGGGCAGGGGACTGAAGCTTTCTTT	CASSLDRNKGQGTEAFF
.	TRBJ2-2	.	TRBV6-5	TGTGCCAGCAGTCGCCAGGGAAACGGGGAGCTGTTTTTT	CASSRQGNGELFF
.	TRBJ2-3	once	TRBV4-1	TGCGCCAGCAGCCAAGTCGGAGAGGGGCACGGGGATACGCAGTATTTT	CASSQVGEGHGDTQYF
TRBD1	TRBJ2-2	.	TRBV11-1	TGTGCCAGCAGCTCTCATGGGACAGGGGACACCGGGGAGCTGTTTTTT	CASSSHGTGDTGELFF
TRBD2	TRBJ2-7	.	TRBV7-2	TGTGCCAGCAGGAGGACTAGCGGCTCCTACGAGCAGTACTTC	CASRRTSGSYEQYF
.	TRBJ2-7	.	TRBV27	TGTGCCAGCGGACCTACAGGGACCCCCTACGAGCAGTACTTC	CASGPTGTPYEQYF
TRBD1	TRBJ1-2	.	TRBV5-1	TGCGCCAGCAGCGTCGGACAGGTGAACTATGGCTACACCTTC	CASSVGQVNYGYTF
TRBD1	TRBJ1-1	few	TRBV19	TGTGCCAGTAGTATGGGGGACAGGGCCTTTGTAGCTTTCTTT	CASSMGDRAFVAFF
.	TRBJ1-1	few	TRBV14	TGTGCCAGCAGCCAGATAAGGGGAACTGAAGCTTTCTTT	CASSQIRGTEAFF
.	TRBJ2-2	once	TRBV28	TGTGCCAGCAGTTTACGGACCGGGGAGCTGTTTTTT	CASSLRTGELFF
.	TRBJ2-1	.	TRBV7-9	TGTGCCAGCAGCTTAGGAGTGGAGGAAAGTTACAATGAGCAGTTCTTC	CASSLGVEESYNEQFF
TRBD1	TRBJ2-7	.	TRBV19	TGTGCCAGTAGTATCCGGGACAGGGGCTACGAGCAGTACTTC	CASSIRDRGYEQYF
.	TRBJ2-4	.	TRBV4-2	TGTGCCAGCAGCCAAGAGTGGGGAGGAGGCAAAAACATTCAGTACTTC	CASSQEWGGGKNIQYF
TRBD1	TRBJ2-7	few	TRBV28	TGTGCCAGCAGTCGAGGGGGACAGGGCGTCGAGCAGTACTTC	CASSRGGQGVEQYF
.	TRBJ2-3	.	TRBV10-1	TGCGCCAGCAGTGAGTCGTTTCGGGGCTCCACAGATACGCAGTATTTT	CASSESFRGSTDTQYF
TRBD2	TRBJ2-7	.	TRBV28	TGTGCCAGCAGTTTATCACTAGCGGGAGCCTACGAGCAGTACTTC	CASSLSLAGAYEQYF
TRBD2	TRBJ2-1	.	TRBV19	TGTGCCAGTAGTATAGGCCCAGCGGGAGTTTACAATGAGCAGTTCTTC	CASSIGPAGVYNEQFF
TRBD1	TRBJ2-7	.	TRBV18	TGTGCCAGCTCGTCGGACAGGTACGAGCAGTACTTC	CASSSDRYEQYF
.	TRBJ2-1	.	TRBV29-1	TGCAGCGTTGGGGAGTACAATGAGCAGTTCTTC	CSVGEYNEQFF
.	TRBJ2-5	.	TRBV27	TGTGCCAGCAGTCCCCAGGGACTTCCGCCCCCGGAGACCCAGTACTTC	CASSPQGLPPPETQYF
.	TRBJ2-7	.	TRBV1	TGCACCAGCAGCCGGGCAGGGCGGGAGGCTCACGAGCAGTACTTC	CTSSRAGREAHEQYF
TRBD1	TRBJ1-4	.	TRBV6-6	TGTGCCAGCAGACGCGGGACAGGGGGAGGGGATGAAAAACTGTTTTTT	CASRRGTGGGDEKLFF
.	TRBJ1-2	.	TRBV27	TGTGCCAGCAGCTCATTTCGGGGGACCTATGGCTACACCTTC	CASSSFRGTYGYTF
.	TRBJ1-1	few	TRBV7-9	TGTGCCAGCAGCCCCCTGGCGGCAGCGCGGAACACTGAAGCTTTCTTT	CASSPLAAARNTEAFF
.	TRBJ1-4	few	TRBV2	TGTGCCAGCAGTACCGGTGGTTCTAGTGAAAAACTGTTTTTT	CASSTGGSSEKLFF
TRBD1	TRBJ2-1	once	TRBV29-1	TGCAGCGTCTCCCCTCTCGAACCGATACAGGGGGCATCCTACAATGAGCAGTTCTTC	CSVSPLEPIQGASYNEQFF
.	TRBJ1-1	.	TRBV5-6	TGTGCCAGCAGCTTGGGGGTGCGAGCTTTCTTT	CASSLGVRAFF
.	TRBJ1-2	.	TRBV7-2	TGTGCCAGCAGCTTAGCGCCCATCTCCAGGGTTTCAGTCTATGGCTACACCTTC	CASSLAPISRVSVYGYTF
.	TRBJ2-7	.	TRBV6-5	TGTGCCAGCAGTTATAATATCTACGAGCAGTACTTC	CASSYNIYEQYF
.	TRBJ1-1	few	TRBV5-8	TGTGCCAGCACCGCAGGGTTGGGGGACACTGAAGCTTTCTTT	CASTAGLGDTEAFF
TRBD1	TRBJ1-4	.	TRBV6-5	TGTGCCAGCAGGATCAGGGGGCCAAAACTGTTTTTT	CASRIRGPKLFF
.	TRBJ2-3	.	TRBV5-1	TGCGCCAGCAACCTGGGCAGCACTAGCACAGATACGCAGTATTTT	CASNLGSTSTDTQYF
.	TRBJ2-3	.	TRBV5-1	TGCGCCAGCAGCTTGGGGGATACGCAGTATTTT	CASSLGDTQYF
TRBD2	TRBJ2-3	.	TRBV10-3	TGTGCCATCACGGCGGGAGCTGGGGATACGCAGTATTTT	CAITAGAGDTQYF
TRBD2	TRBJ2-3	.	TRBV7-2	TGTGCCAGCAGACCTACTAGCGGGAGGGGCCCAGATACGCAGTATTTT	CASRPTSGRGPDTQYF
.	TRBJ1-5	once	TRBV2	TGTGCCAGCAGTGATTCTCCGGCGGGGAACCAGCCCCAGCATTTT	CASSDSPAGNQPQHF
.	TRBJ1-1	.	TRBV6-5	TGTGCCAGCAGTTACTCCTCAGGGAGGGTAGCTTTCTTT	CASSYSSGRVAFF
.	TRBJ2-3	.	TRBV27	TGTGCCAGCAGTTTATTGCTAGCTGCAGATACGCAGTATTTT	CASSLLLAADTQYF
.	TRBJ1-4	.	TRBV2	TGTGCCAGCAGGGGGGGGCAGGGGCGCCATGAAAAACTGTTTTTT	CASRGGQGRHEKLFF
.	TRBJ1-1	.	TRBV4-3	TGCGCCAGCAGCCAAGATCGGGGTCCAGGGTGGACTGAAGCTTTCTTT	CASSQDRGPGWTEAFF
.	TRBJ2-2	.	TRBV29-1	TGCAGCGTGTCCCCACTGCGGTCCGGGGAGCTGTTTTTT	CSVSPLRSGELFF
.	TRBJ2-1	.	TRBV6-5	TGTGCCAGCAGGAATAGTGGGTCCTACAATGAGCAGTTCTTC	CASRNSGSYNEQFF